This TCR beta chain was documented in a study of blood T cells in healthy people across ages. Findings and caveats of the study: Diversity was estimated from one million T cells, and these estimates were considered underestimates. Donors of long life had a larger count of naive CD4+ cells and greater diversity than aged donors.

To note about this clonotype: Its antigen is unknown.

The authors ran a second PCR of roughly 6 to 12 cycles using a sample-barcoded 5' primer and a J-beta primer mix. Each cDNA molecule, via a template-switch adaptor with 12 random nucleotides, was tagged. TCRdb reanalysed the 5' RACE reads using MiXCR and keeps one entry per CDR3 protein. Here the sample spans fewer than 750,000 distinct CDR3 sequences, 47% being singletons. V was clipped by 9 bases and J by 1 base, with 11 bases between them. From germline, CDR1 is KGHDR and CDR2 SFDVKD. The length of the CDR3 is 13 residues. The sample consisted of blood. This chain links TRBV24-1 with TRBJ1-2; TRBD1 might be the D (6 bases). The receptor was derived from a man at least 80 years old in good health. Here the CDR3 reads CATQDSLNYGYTF. As DNA, the CDR3 is TGTGCCACCCAGGACAGCCTTAACTATGGCTACACCTTC.